One and the same sample provided the 32 T cell receptor beta chains below, sequenced in a study of blood T cell repertoires in COVID-19. Only in-frame clones appear in the TCRdb table, and some are missing; sequencing was by immunoSEQ multiplex PCR. This sample yields over 70,000 clones, of which roughly four fifths are seen a single time; under 2.5% belongs to the top ten. Sequences were obtained from peripheral blood. The receptors originated from a man between 65 and 79 years old with COVID-19, enrolled during active disease.

This rearrangement joins TRBV4-1 to TRBJ1-2; D uncertain. Trimming removed 0 bases at V and 14 bases at J, with 13 bases between. The CDR3 spans 12 residues. Germline V gives CDR1 MGHRA, CDR2 YSYEKL. The CDR3 nucleotides read TGCGCCAGCAGCCAAGATGCGGGTTCGCTGACCTTC. This encodes CASSQDAGSLTF.

This clone was picked up a small number of times. The V gene is TRBV5-1, the J gene TRBJ2-2; 10 bases line up with TRBD2. J gave up 4 bases and V 3 bases, and 12 bases lay outside the gene matches. The CDR3 is 18 residues long. Germline lookup yields CDR1 SGHRS and CDR2 YFSETQ. CDR3 coding DNA: TGCGCCAGCAGCTCGCGGCCAGCGGGAGGGCCGGGCACCGGGGAGCTGTTTTTT. It encodes CASSSRPAGGPGTGELFF.

The chain combines TRBV5-5 with TRBJ1-2, with D maybe TRBD1 (5 bases). The CDR3 consists of 13 residues. Germline CDR1 reads SGHKS; CDR2 reads YYEKEE (reference sequence). Trimming pared 4 bases from V and 7 bases from J, leaving 14 bases between. The CDR3 DNA is TGTGCCAGCAGCATTGACAGCCGAGGTGGCTACACCTTC. It codes for CASSIDSRGGYTF.

V usage is TRBV5-1 and J usage is TRBJ2-7, with a tentative D call TRBD2 (5 bases). This CDR3 has 18 amino acids. The V gene's germline CDR1 is SGHRS and CDR2 YFSETQ. V was clipped by 0 bases and J by 0 bases, with 19 bases between them. The CDR3 region has the DNA TGCGCCAGCAGCTTGGATCCCCTAAAGGGAGCGGACTCCTACGAGCAGTACTTC. It is translated as CASSLDPLKGADSYEQYF.

J is TRBJ1-2 and V is TRBV30; tentatively, D is TRBD1 (6 bases). The germline V gene encodes CDR1 GTSNPN and CDR2 SVGIG (reference sequence). The CDR3 is 12 amino acids. V lost 2 bases to trimming and J lost 8 bases, with 12 bases between them. The CDR3 DNA sequence: TGTGCCTGGAGTAAGAACAGGGTAGGCTACACCTTC. Translation: CAWSKNRVGYTF.

This clone has a handful of counts. This sequence joins TRBV2 and TRBJ2-7; 9 positions agree with TRBD1. The CDR3 runs to 13 residues. The ends lost 5 bases at V and 4 bases at J; junction bases unmatched: 3. CDR1 and CDR2 from the germline V gene are SNHLY and FYNNEI. The CDR3 region has the DNA TGTGCCAGCAGTACGGGACAGGGTTACGAGCAGTACTTC. Its protein is CASSTGQGYEQYF.

V and J are TRBV30 and TRBJ2-6, with D perhaps matching TRBD1 (6 bases). The V gene's germline CDR1 is GTSNPN and CDR2 SVGIG (reference sequence). This CDR3 has 17 amino acids. Trimming cost V 3 bases and J 2 bases, with 17 bases left between them. The CDR3 here is CAWSQGQGYAGANVLTF. CDR3 DNA: TGTGCCTGGAGCCAGGGGCAGGGCTATGCTGGGGCCAACGTCCTGACTTTC.

This clone was seen only a few times. This chain links TRBV9 with TRBJ2-5; D perhaps matches TRBD1 (6 bases). Germline V lookup: CDR1 SGDLS, CDR2 YYNGEE. The CDR3 spans 13 residues. V was clipped by 0 bases and J by 4 bases, with 7 bases between them. As DNA, the CDR3 is TGTGCCAGCAGCGTAGTAGGGGGAGAGACCCAGTACTTC. It yields the protein CASSVVGGETQYF.

The chain links TRBV9 to TRBJ2-2, with 10 bases lining up with TRBD2. V shed 0 bases, J shed 4 bases, and the junction held 3 bases outside the gene matches. There are 16 residues in the CDR3. The V gene's germline CDR1 is SGDLS and CDR2 YYNGEE. This chain's CDR3 is CASSVGASGSTGELFF. The CDR3 DNA follows: TGTGCCAGCAGCGTAGGGGCTAGCGGGAGCACCGGGGAGCTGTTTTTT.

V usage is TRBV7-9 and J usage is TRBJ1-4; D call uncertain. The V gene lost 1 base and the J gene lost 5 bases, with 11 bases spanning the gap. The CDR3 sequence is 15 residues long. Per germline, CDR1 SEHNR and CDR2 FQNEAQ (reference sequence). The CDR3 nucleotides read TGTGCCAGCAGCTTAGGGGCCTCGATGAATGAAAAACTGTTTTTT. It translates to CASSLGASMNEKLFF.

Only one count was recorded for this clone. The chain combines TRBV7-9 with TRBJ1-1, with a weak D call TRBD1 (5 bases). There are 17 residues in the CDR3. The germline V gene has CDR1 SEHNR and CDR2 FQNEAQ (reference sequence). V was clipped by 5 bases and J by 3 bases, with 22 bases between them. CDR3 residues: CASSPSILSGGYTEAFF. The CDR3 bases are TGTGCCAGCAGCCCGTCGATCCTCTCCGGGGGGTACACTGAAGCTTTCTTT.

This clone was counted between two and nine times. The CDR3 nucleotides read TGTGCCAGCAGCGTCGGGACAAACTACTATGGCTACACCTTC. It encodes CASSVGTNYYGYTF. The V and J genes are TRBV7-2 and TRBJ1-2; D possibly corresponds to TRBD1 (6 bases). The CDR3 is 14 amino acids. Trimming took off 5 bases at V and 3 bases at J, with 13 bases between the two ends. Per the germline V gene, CDR1 is SGHTA and CDR2 is FQGNSA.

The V gene is TRBV5-4, the J gene TRBJ2-2; 9 bases match TRBD2. Germline V gene sequence: CDR1 SGHNT, CDR2 YYREEE (reference sequence). Trimming at V came to 4 bases and at J to 0 bases, leaving 7 bases not matched to a gene. The CDR3 loop spans 17 amino acids. CDR3 DNA: TGTGCCAGCAGCCTGGGAGCGGGAGGTACGAACACCGGGGAGCTGTTTTTT. It specifies CASSLGAGGTNTGELFF.

CDR3 in DNA: TGTGCCAGCAGCTTGCGTGGACAGGGGTCGAATGAGCAGTTCTTC. It translates to CASSLRGQGSNEQFF. The rearrangement uses TRBV5-8 and TRBJ2-1; 9 bases align to TRBD1. CDR1 is SGHTS and CDR2 is YDEGEE in the germline V gene. CDR3 length: 15 amino acids. The junction had 6 bases not matched to a gene; V was cut back by 1 base and J by 7 bases.

The chain recombines TRBV18 with TRBJ2-1; 15 bases are a match to TRBD2. V was clipped by 3 bases and J by 7 bases; unmatched bases: 10. The CDR3 consists of 18 residues. The germline V gene has CDR1 KGHSH and CDR2 LQKENI. DNA for the CDR3: TGTGCCAGCTCACCGACCCGGACTAGCGGGAGGGCAGCTAATGAGCAGTTCTTC. This codes for CASSPTRTSGRAANEQFF.

This rearrangement joins TRBV7-2 to TRBJ2-3, with D maybe TRBD2 (5 bases). This CDR3 has 20 amino acids. V lost 0 bases and J 6 bases, leaving 28 bases between the germline ends. Germline-derived CDR1 and CDR2 are SGHTA and FQGNSA. The CDR3 DNA reads TGTGCCAGCAGCTTAGCGCTGTCGGGGTGGGCCGGCTGGTTCATTGATACGCAGTATTTT. Its protein is CASSLALSGWAGWFIDTQYF.

This chain uses TRBV28 with TRBJ1-1; 10 bases fit TRBD1. Germline CDR1 MDHEN, CDR2 SYDVKM. After removal of 3 bases from V and 5 bases from J, the junction contained 6 bases not matched to a gene. There are 15 residues in the CDR3. The CDR3 nucleotides read TGTGCCAGCAGTTTCACGACAGGGGGCCTTACTGAAGCTTTCTTT. Residues: CASSFTTGGLTEAFF.

The chain links TRBV7-6 to TRBJ1-1, with 9 bases identical to TRBD1. Trimming took 5 bases from V and 4 from J; bases not matched to a gene: 11. The length of the CDR3 is 16 residues. In germline, CDR1 is SGHVS, CDR2 FNYEAQ. CDR3 sequence reads: CASSDYSTGGVTEAFF. As DNA, the CDR3 is TGTGCCAGCAGCGACTACTCGACAGGGGGAGTCACTGAAGCTTTCTTT. The full variable domain, its missing parts supplied by reference TRBV7-6 and TRBJ1-1, is GAGVSQSPRYKVTKRGQDVALRCDPISGHVSLYWYRQALGQGPEFLTYFNYEAQQDKSGLPNDRFSAERPEGSISTLTIQRTEQRDSAMYRCASSDYSTGGVTEAFFGQGTRLTVV.

Only one count was recorded for this clone. This chain joins TRBV19 and TRBJ1-1, with 7 bases fitting TRBD1. CDR3 length: 14 amino acids. From germline, CDR1 is LNHDA and CDR2 SQIVND (reference sequence). J lost 4 bases, V lost 2 bases, and 4 bases had no gene match. The DNA of the CDR3 is TGTGCCAGTAGTATAAGGGGGCGAGGCACTGAAGCTTTCTTT. Translated, it gives CASSIRGRGTEAFF.

The V and J genes are TRBV18 and TRBJ1-5; TRBD1 matches at 8 bases. With V trimmed by 6 bases and J by 7 bases, 8 bases remained unmatched. This CDR3 has 14 amino acids. Germline V gene data show CDR1 as KGHSH and CDR2 as LQKENI. The CDR3 is CASSDTGGNQPQHF. The CDR3 coding sequence is TGTGCCAGCTCCGATACAGGGGGGAACCAGCCCCAGCATTTT.

The chain is built from TRBV7-2 and TRBJ2-2; 9 bases match TRBD2. V shed 2 bases and J 6 bases; nucleotides not matched to a gene: 16. CDR3 length: 19 residues. CDR1 SGHTA and CDR2 FQGNSA come from the germline V gene. CDR3 residues: CASSLIGVAGATGAGELFF. The CDR3 DNA reads as TGTGCCAGCAGCTTAATCGGAGTAGCGGGAGCGACAGGCGCCGGGGAGCTGTTTTTT.

The chain carries TRBV6-6 and TRBJ1-4, with 8 nucleotides matching TRBD1. Germline CDR1 reads MNHNY; CDR2 reads SVGAGI (reference sequence). The ends lost 2 bases at V and 4 bases at J; junction bases unmatched: 6. This CDR3 region has 16 residues. The CDR3 here is CASSYGRGLSNEKLFF. The CDR3 DNA follows: TGTGCCAGCAGTTACGGCAGGGGGCTTAGTAATGAAAAACTGTTTTTT.

This clone was seen only a few times. The chain carries TRBV2 and TRBJ2-7; 12 bases map to TRBD2. Germline V lookup: CDR1 SNHLY, CDR2 FYNNEI. Losses at the gene ends were 5 bases for V and 6 bases for J; bases not matched to a gene: 5. The CDR3 covers 14 residues. CDR3 nucleotides: TGTGCCAGCAGTCGGACTAGCGGGATAGTCGAGCAGTACTTC. Amino acids: CASSRTSGIVEQYF.

J is TRBJ1-5 and V is TRBV2; the D gene is possibly TRBD1 (6 bases). V lost 5 bases and J lost 1, with 12 bases in between. CDR1 and CDR2 (germline): SNHLY, FYNNEI. The CDR3 runs to 15 residues. In DNA, the CDR3 is TGTGCCAGCAGTTGGTACAGGGACAGCAATCAGCCCCAGCATTTT. Its translation: CASSWYRDSNQPQHF.

This clone was found a few times. CDR3 coding DNA: TGTGCCAGCAGCTTAGGTCCAGCGGGTCAAGAAGATACGCAGTATTTT. Translating gives CASSLGPAGQEDTQYF. This chain uses TRBV7-6 with TRBJ2-3, with D possibly TRBD2 on 6 matching bases. Trimming removed 1 base at V and 5 bases at J, with 16 bases between. The length of the CDR3 is 16 residues. Germline lookup yields CDR1 SGHVS and CDR2 FNYEAQ.

This sequence joins TRBV28 and TRBJ2-1, with D maybe TRBD2 (5 bases). The CDR3 has 16 residues. Germline CDR1 and CDR2: MDHEN and SYDVKM. The ends were cut back, 7 bases at V and 1 base at J, with 17 bases in the middle. The CDR3 loop reads CASNQPDGKSYNEQFF. The CDR3 DNA reads TGTGCCAGCAACCAACCTGACGGGAAATCCTACAATGAGCAGTTCTTC.

CDR3 DNA: TGCGCCAGCAGCACCCGGGACAGGGTCGGGGCCAACGTCCTGACTTTC. Residues: CASSTRDRVGANVLTF. The chain combines TRBV5-1 with TRBJ2-6, with 9 positions matching TRBD1. Germline assignment: CDR1 SGHRS and CDR2 YFSETQ. The CDR3 covers 16 residues. V gave up 4 bases and J gave up 4 bases; unmatched junction bases: 6.

V usage is TRBV4-2 and J usage is TRBJ2-3, with a weak D call TRBD1 (6 bases). This CDR3 has 18 residues. The V and J ends lost 4 bases and 0 bases respectively, with 20 bases between them. From germline, CDR1 is LGHNA and CDR2 YNFKEQ. The CDR3 loop is CASSLPSSTGLSTDTQYF. CDR3 bases: TGTGCCAGCAGCCTCCCTTCCTCGACAGGACTTAGCACAGATACGCAGTATTTT.

The gene calls are TRBV24-1 and TRBJ2-1; TRBD1 agrees at 9 bases. Germline V gives CDR1 KGHDR, CDR2 SFDVKD. J lost 0 bases, V lost 3 bases, and 5 bases had no gene match. The CDR3 consists of 17 residues. The CDR3 DNA reads as TGTGCCACCAGTGATAAAGGGACAGGGAGCTCCTACAATGAGCAGTTCTTC. Residues: CATSDKGTGSSYNEQFF.

The chain recombines TRBV7-2 with TRBJ1-5, with D perhaps TRBD1 (6 bases). Between the trimmed V and J ends, which lost 5 bases and 2 bases, there was a span of 16 bases. The CDR3 is 16 amino acids. The germline gives CDR1 SGHTA, CDR2 FQGNSA. The CDR3 here is CASSMSGAGGNQPQHF. In DNA, the CDR3 is TGTGCCAGCAGCATGTCAGGGGCTGGAGGCAATCAGCCCCAGCATTTT.

V usage is TRBV7-2 and J usage is TRBJ1-4; D not certain. CDR1 SGHTA and CDR2 FQGNSA come from the germline V gene. Trimming took 2 bases from V and 8 from J, leaving 9 bases between them. This CDR3 spans 13 amino acids. CDR3: CASSLWEGEKLFF. CDR3 in DNA: TGTGCCAGCAGCTTATGGGAGGGCGAAAAACTGTTTTTT. The entire variable domain, with the rest obtained from reference TRBV7-2 and TRBJ1-4, is as follows: GAGVSQSPSNKVTEKGKDVELRCDPISGHTALYWYRQSLGQGLEFLIYFQGNSAPDKSGLPSDRFSAERTGGSVSTLTIQRTQQEDSAVYLCASSLWEGEKLFFGSGTQLSVL.

This clone was counted only a few times. The chain joins TRBV10-3 to TRBJ1-2; weak D call: TRBD1 (6 bases). Trimming left V 5 bases short and J 7 bases short, with 14 bases between. The CDR3 is 13 amino acids. Germline values: CDR1 ENHRY, CDR2 SYGVKD. The CDR3 coding sequence is TGTGCCATCAGTAGGACAGCGGCGGGTGGCTACACCTTC. It is translated as CAISRTAAGGYTF.